These 23 T cell receptor beta chains were all obtained from the same sample, sequenced in a study of read filtering for tumor transcriptome and immune sequencing. The library was built from roughly 400 ng RNA with molecular barcoded adaptors for alpha/delta and beta/gamma chains. Each CDR3 protein is one row after TCRdb ran MiXCR on the reads. The sample holds 50,000 or so distinct CDR3 sequences, roughly an eighth seen once. Source material: a population of CD138-negative cells sorted from bone marrow. The receptors originated from a donor over 35 with multiple myeloma.

This clonotype was seen at least ten times. The rearrangement joins TRBV5-1 to TRBJ2-3; no clear D gene. CDR1 is SGHRS and CDR2 is YFSETQ in the germline V gene. This CDR3 region has 13 residues. The V gene lost 3 bases and the J gene lost 2 bases, with 7 bases spanning the gap. CDR3 sequence (DNA): TGCGCCAGCAGCTCAGACACCACAGATACGCAGTATTTT. It encodes CASSSDTTDTQYF.

For this clonotype: A clone one base away is much larger, so this may be a read error. Lacking the conserved final phenylalanine or tryptophan, this CDR3 likely reflects a read error. The gene calls are TRBV6-2 or TRBV6-3 and TRBJ1-2; 8 positions match TRBD1. The CDR3 has 12 amino acids. V shed 5 bases and J 6 bases; nucleotides not matched to a gene: 2. In germline, CDR1 is MNHEY, CDR2 SVGEGT. The CDR3 coding sequence is TGTGCCAGCAGTGGGACAGGCGATGGCTACACCTCC. It translates to CASSGTGDGYTS.

Many counts were recorded for this clonotype. The DNA for the CDR3 is TGTGCCAGTAGTATCACCCAGGGGACTGAAGCTTTCTTT. Translation: CASSITQGTEAFF. The chain has TRBV19 and TRBJ1-1; weak D call: TRBD1 (6 bases). The CDR3 length is 13 residues. V lost 3 bases, J lost 5 bases, and 10 bases lay in between. Germline values: CDR1 LNHDA, CDR2 SQIVND (reference sequence). The full variable domain, in which reference TRBV19 and TRBJ1-1 provide the parts outside the CDR3, is DGGITQSPKYLFRKEGQNVTLSCEQNLNHDAMYWYRQDPGQGLRLIYYSQIVNDFQKGDIAEGYSVSREKKESFPLTVTSAQKNPTAFYLCASSITQGTEAFFGQGTRLTVV.

This clonotype was picked up a small number of times. The J gene is TRBJ2-6, the V gene TRBV19, with D perhaps TRBD1 (5 bases). The CDR3 contains 17 residues. Per the germline V gene, CDR1 is LNHDA and CDR2 is SQIVND (reference sequence). V was trimmed by 2 bases and J by 0 bases, leaving 11 bases between them. The CDR3 DNA follows: TGTGCCAGTAGTATACGGCAGGGAAGCTCTGGGGCCAACGTCCTGACTTTC. This translates into CASSIRQGSSGANVLTF.

This clonotype has at least ten counts. The chain is built from TRBV5-1 and TRBJ2-5, with D maybe TRBD2 (6 bases). V was clipped by 5 bases and J by 2 bases, with 10 bases between them. Per the germline V gene, CDR1 is SGHRS and CDR2 is YFSETQ. The CDR3 consists of 13 residues. For the CDR3, the DNA is TGCGCCAGCAGTCAAGGACTACAAGAGACCCAGTACTTC. Translated, it gives CASSQGLQETQYF.

This clonotype came up many times. V is TRBV20-1 and J is TRBJ1-5; no definite D call. Per the germline V gene, CDR1 is DFQATT and CDR2 is SNEGSKA (reference sequence). The CDR3 is made up of 14 amino acids. V lost 0 bases to trimming and J lost 7 bases, with 13 bases between them. The DNA for the CDR3 is TGCAGTGCTAGAGATCATACCCCCCGACAGCCCCAGCATTTT. It specifies CSARDHTPRQPQHF.

The rearrangement links TRBV4-1 to TRBJ2-5; D is unclear. CDR1 MGHRA and CDR2 YSYEKL come from the germline V gene. Trimming left V 4 bases short and J 1 base short, with 10 bases between. The CDR3 contains 14 residues. CDR3 DNA: TGCGCCAGCAGCCCCTCTTACGGCCAAGAGACCCAGTACTTC. It translates to CASSPSYGQETQYF.

This clonotype was recorded at least ten times. V is TRBV19 and J is TRBJ1-4; 8 bases are shared with TRBD1. CDR1 and CDR2 from the germline V gene are LNHDA and SQIVND (reference sequence). This CDR3 contains 15 residues. V lost 7 bases, J lost 8 bases, and 12 bases stayed unmatched. The CDR3 protein is CASIPRTGRGEKLFF. The CDR3 DNA is TGTGCCAGTATTCCGCGGACAGGGCGAGGGGAAAAACTGTTTTTT. Based on the CDR3 plus reference TRBV19 and TRBJ1-4, the full variable domain is DGGITQSPKYLFRKEGQNVTLSCEQNLNHDAMYWYRQDPGQGLRLIYYSQIVNDFQKGDIAEGYSVSREKKESFPLTVTSAQKNPTAFYLCASIPRTGRGEKLFFGSGTQLSVL.

This clonotype occurred a few times. V gene TRBV6-1 combines with J gene TRBJ2-1; no clear D. Germline lookup yields CDR1 MNHNS and CDR2 SASEGT. There are 13 residues in the CDR3. Between the trimmed V and J ends, which lost 4 bases and 9 bases, there was a span of 13 bases. The CDR3, as DNA: TGTGCCAGCAGTGGACTGGGATTAGGTGAGCAGTTCTTC. It translates to CASSGLGLGEQFF.

This clonotype was seen repeatedly, ten times or more. This chain uses TRBV10-2 with TRBJ2-5; D may correspond to TRBD1 or TRBD2 (5 bases each). Trimming took off 0 bases at V and 9 bases at J, with 23 bases between the two ends. The CDR3 spans 17 residues. Germline lookup yields CDR1 WSHSY and CDR2 SAAADI. This chain's CDR3 is CASSESRLNYPLGAQYF. CDR3 sequence (DNA): TGCGCCAGCAGTGAGTCTCGGTTAAACTACCCCCTGGGGGCCCAGTACTTC.

This sequence joins TRBV5-1 and TRBJ1-1, with TRBD1 matching over 8 bases. V shed 4 bases, J shed 10 bases, and the junction held 21 bases outside the gene matches. CDR1 and CDR2 (germline): SGHRS, YFSETQ. CDR3 length: 17 residues. In DNA, the CDR3 is TGCGCCAGCAGCATTTACCCTATCGGACAGGGTGAGGGGATAGCTTTCTTT. Its translation: CASSIYPIGQGEGIAFF.

This clonotype has a count of ten or more. The gene calls are TRBV20-1 and TRBJ2-7, with D perhaps being TRBD1 or TRBD2 (5 bases each). V lost 0 bases and J lost 5, with 17 bases in between. This CDR3 is built from 15 residues. Germline V gene data show CDR1 as DFQATT and CDR2 as SNEGSKA (reference sequence). The CDR3 reads CSARDLRDPRDEQYF. CDR3 DNA: TGCAGTGCTAGAGATCTGAGGGACCCAAGGGACGAGCAGTACTTC.

In its sample, this clonotype was seen many times. V gene TRBV6-5 combines with J gene TRBJ1-6, with no clear D. The V end lost 5 bases, the J end lost 7 bases, and 18 bases lay between the germline ends. CDR3 length: 16 amino acids. Per germline, CDR1 MNHEY and CDR2 SVGAGI. The CDR3 coding sequence is TGTGCCAGCAGTCCTCCTCTGGGAGGGTCCAATTCACCCCTCCACTTT. This encodes CASSPPLGGSNSPLHF.

CDR3 nucleotide sequence: TGTGCCAGCAGATCCAGGGGGCTTGGAAACACCATATATTTT. Amino acids: CASRSRGLGNTIYF. The genes are TRBV12-3 or TRBV12-4 and TRBJ1-3; 8 bases agree with TRBD1. J was trimmed by 3 bases and V by 6 bases; bases with no gene match: 4. The CDR3 is 14 amino acids.

This clonotype was detected only a few times. A much larger clone differs from this one at a single base, so this may be a read error. The rearrangement links TRBV20-1 to TRBJ2-7; possibly TRBD1 or TRBD2 for D (6 bases each). CDR3 length equals 11 residues. The germline gives CDR1 DFQATT, CDR2 SNEGSKA (reference sequence). This CDR3 is CGARGVGEQYF. In DNA form, the CDR3 reads TGCGGTGCTAGGGGGGTGGGCGAGCAGTACTTC.

Notes on this clonotype: This may be a read error: a much more frequent sequence differs by one nucleotide. The final CDR3 position lacks the conserved phenylalanine or tryptophan, pointing to a likely read error. The V call is TRBV9, the J call TRBJ2-3, with TRBD1 identical over 9 bases. The junction had 9 bases not matched to a gene; V was cut back by 4 bases and J by 3 bases. The germline CDR1 and CDR2 sequences are SGDLS and YYNGEE. This CDR3 is built from 16 residues. This CDR3 reads CASSTPRTGVTDTQYL. The DNA of the CDR3 is TGTGCCAGCAGCACCCCGCGGACAGGGGTAACAGATACGCAGTATCTT.

This clonotype was observed at least ten times. The J gene is TRBJ2-2, the V gene TRBV25-1; no clear D. Germline V gene data show CDR1 as MGHDK and CDR2 as SYGVNS. The CDR3 covers 15 residues. The V gene lost 3 bases and the J gene lost 0 bases, with 8 bases spanning the gap. The CDR3: CASSDLTANTGELFF. CDR3 bases: TGTGCCAGCAGTGATTTGACGGCGAACACCGGGGAGCTGTTTTTT.

This clonotype was detected many times. The chain uses TRBV12-3 or TRBV12-4 and TRBJ2-5, with 8 positions matching TRBD1. The CDR3 runs 14 residues. Trimming at V came to 6 bases and at J to 3 bases, leaving 6 bases not matched to a gene. CDR3 bases: TGTGCCAGCAGCAGACAGGGGAGTAAAGAGACCCAGTACTTC. This translates into CASSRQGSKETQYF.

This clonotype was counted many times. The J gene is TRBJ1-1, the V gene TRBV18; no clear D. V was shortened by 4 bases and J by 1 base, with 4 bases between the two germline ends. This CDR3 has 12 amino acids. The germline CDR1 and CDR2 sequences are KGHSH and LQKENI. DNA of the CDR3: TGTGCCAGCTCACGCGGGAACACTGAAGCTTTCTTT. Amino acid sequence: CASSRGNTEAFF.

V usage is TRBV9 and J usage is TRBJ2-3, with D unclear. In germline, CDR1 is SGDLS, CDR2 YYNGEE. The CDR3 sequence is 13 residues long. The V and J ends lost 0 bases and 4 bases respectively, with 6 bases between them. Here the CDR3 reads CASSVESADTQYF. The CDR3 DNA reads as TGTGCCAGCAGCGTAGAGTCCGCAGATACGCAGTATTTT.

The sample holds many counts of this clonotype. This sequence joins TRBV7-3 and TRBJ1-1, with a tentative D call TRBD1 (5 bases). Germline V gives CDR1 SGHTA, CDR2 FQGTGA. The CDR3 runs 16 residues. Trimming pared 5 bases from V and 6 bases from J, leaving 22 bases between. This CDR3 reads CASSNLKGEGSAEAFF. CDR3 nucleotide sequence: TGTGCCAGCAGCAACTTAAAGGGTGAGGGGAGCGCTGAAGCTTTCTTT.

The table lists this clonotype with many counts. V and J are TRBV6-1 and TRBJ2-1; 9 nucleotides line up with TRBD1. V shed 8 bases and J 6 bases; nucleotides not matched to a gene: 11. The germline CDR1 and CDR2 sequences are MNHNS and SASEGT. The CDR3 sequence is 15 residues long. CDR3: CASSIGDREGNEQFF. DNA for the CDR3: TGTGCCAGCTCTATTGGGGACAGGGAAGGCAATGAGCAGTTCTTC.

This clonotype was counted a few times. The chain carries TRBV30 and TRBJ1-1; 7 bases fit TRBD1. Germline V gives CDR1 GTSNPN, CDR2 SVGIG (reference sequence). The CDR3 spans 13 residues. V trimming: 4 bases; J trimming: 1 base; junction bases outside the gene matches: 3. CDR3: CAWTHRGNTEAFF. DNA for the CDR3: TGTGCCTGGACCCACAGGGGGAACACTGAAGCTTTCTTT.